These 25 T cell receptor beta chains share one sample of origin, sequenced in a study of vaccination and CD4 T cells after COVID-19. The Oncomine TCR Beta short-read assay sequenced DNA from cultured CD4+ T cells. TCRdb processed the PCR reads anew with MiXCR; each CDR3 protein has one entry. The sample includes 15,000 to 20,000 distinct CDR3 sequences, approximately 55% of them seen just once. This sample's treatment: approximately 10-day PBMC culture with coronavirus spike peptide pools or control peptides (ViraFEST assay). No antigen has been assigned to these receptors. Source material: CD4+ T cells from blood, cultured in vitro. These receptor sequences come from a human donor who had recovered from COVID-19.

The V and J genes are TRBV30 and TRBJ2-3; D is possibly TRBD2 (6 bases). The CDR3 is 15 amino acids. The germline V gene encodes CDR1 GTSNPN and CDR2 SVGIG (reference sequence). The germline V and J ends were trimmed by 3 bases and 4 bases, with 17 bases remaining between them. CDR3 amino acids: CAWSPRDLEPDTQYF. In DNA, the CDR3 is TGTGCCTGGAGCCCAAGGGACTTGGAGCCAGATACGCAGTATTTT.

The V and J genes are TRBV28 and TRBJ1-5, with 7 bases fitting TRBD1. This CDR3 is built from 15 residues. CDR1 and CDR2 (germline): MDHEN, SYDVKM. V was pared by 6 bases and J by 1 base, with 6 bases of the junction left unmatched. The CDR3 region is CASSPQGESNQPQHF. CDR3 coding DNA: TGTGCCAGCAGCCCCCAGGGGGAGAGCAATCAGCCCCAGCATTTT.

The V call is TRBV5-1, the J call TRBJ1-1; D gene ambiguous. The ends were cut back, 4 bases at V and 1 base at J, with 14 bases in the middle. Germline V gives CDR1 SGHRS, CDR2 YFSETQ. The CDR3 has 15 amino acids. CDR3 sequence reads: CASSPTPAQNTEAFF. The CDR3, as DNA: TGCGCCAGCAGCCCCACCCCGGCCCAGAACACTGAAGCTTTCTTT.

This chain uses TRBV19 with TRBJ1-2; TRBD1 aligns across 7 bases. V was pared by 6 bases and J by 3 bases, with 4 bases of the junction left unmatched. The CDR3 totals 13 residues. CDR1 and CDR2 from the germline V gene are LNHDA and SQIVND (reference sequence). The CDR3 region is CASRAGTDYGYTF. The CDR3 DNA is TGTGCCAGTAGGGCCGGGACAGACTATGGCTACACCTTC.

In DNA, the CDR3 is TGCAGTGCTAGAGATTCTCCGGGAAACACCATATATTTT. This sequence encodes CSARDSPGNTIYF. The rearrangement uses TRBV20-1 and TRBJ1-3, with unresolved D. V dropped 0 bases and J dropped 4 bases, with 7 bases sitting between them. This CDR3 spans 13 amino acids. The germline gives CDR1 DFQATT, CDR2 SNEGSKA (reference sequence).

The chain employs TRBV9 and TRBJ1-6; perhaps TRBD1 as D (6 bases). Germline values: CDR1 SGDLS, CDR2 YYNGEE. The V end lost 5 bases, the J end lost 10 bases, and 16 bases lay between the germline ends. This CDR3 is 14 amino acids long. The CDR3, as DNA: TGTGCCAGCAGTGCCGACAGGCCGGGGTCACCCCTCCACTTT. Translated: CASSADRPGSPLHF.

The V and J genes are TRBV7-9 and TRBJ1-2; TRBD1 aligns across 7 bases. This CDR3 comprises 13 residues. J lost 4 bases, V lost 5 bases, and 4 bases had no gene match. The germline gives CDR1 SEHNR, CDR2 FQNEAQ (reference sequence). In DNA, the CDR3 is TGTGCCAGCAGCCCGGGACAGACCTATGGCTACACCTTC. Translation gives CASSPGQTYGYTF.

CDR3 sequence (DNA): TGTGCCAGCAGTGAGGGGGAAAGGCGACAGTGGGAGCAGTTCTTC. This translates into CASSEGERRQWEQFF. The genes are TRBV6-4 and TRBJ2-1; D is possibly TRBD1 or TRBD2 (5 bases each). Trimming pared 3 bases from V and 10 bases from J, leaving 19 bases between. CDR1 is MRHNA, CDR2 SNTAGT, per germline. This CDR3 has 15 amino acids.

The J gene is TRBJ2-5, the V gene TRBV27, with 8 bases identical to TRBD2. This CDR3 comprises 16 residues. Germline V gene lookup returns CDR1 MNHEY and CDR2 SMNVEV (reference sequence). The junction had 12 bases not matched to a gene; V was cut back by 8 bases and J by 1 base. The CDR3 DNA is TGTGCCAGCGGGGGGCTAGCGGGCAGTATCCAAGAGACCCAGTACTTC. This sequence encodes CASGGLAGSIQETQYF.

The CDR3 coding sequence is TGTGCCAGCAGCTTAGTGGAGGGGAGTACTGAAGCTTTCTTT. Protein sequence: CASSLVEGSTEAFF. The chain carries TRBV7-9 and TRBJ1-1; weak D call: TRBD1 (5 bases). Per germline, CDR1 SEHNR and CDR2 FQNEAQ (reference sequence). V was clipped by 1 base and J by 5 bases, with 11 bases between them. This CDR3 contains 14 residues.

This clonotype occurred a few times. The rearrangement uses TRBV28 and TRBJ2-5; TRBD2 agrees at 16 bases. Trimming cost V 2 bases and J 0 bases; bases outside gene matches: 9. This CDR3 contains 20 residues. Germline V gene sequence: CDR1 MDHEN, CDR2 SYDVKM. The CDR3 here is CASSLKGPGLAGGHQETQYF. CDR3 DNA: TGTGCCAGCAGTTTAAAGGGACCGGGACTAGCGGGAGGGCACCAAGAGACCCAGTACTTC.

V and J are TRBV6-2 or TRBV6-3 and TRBJ1-5; 11 positions agree with TRBD1. This CDR3 has 15 amino acids. The trim removed 8 bases at V and 2 bases at J, leaving 5 bases unmatched. Germline CDR1 and CDR2: MNHEY and SVGEGT. The CDR3 region is CASGQGAWGNQPQHF. DNA of the CDR3: TGTGCCAGCGGACAGGGGGCGTGGGGCAATCAGCCCCAGCATTTT.

This chain links TRBV20-1 with TRBJ1-5; no clear D. The CDR3 has 13 residues. V lost 5 bases and J 9 bases, leaving 17 bases between the germline ends. Germline CDR1 reads DFQATT; CDR2 reads SNEGSKA (reference sequence). The CDR3 coding sequence is TGCAGTGCTGCTCCCACCACGGGGATGCCCCAGCATTTT. Translating it yields CSAAPTTGMPQHF.

The V gene is TRBV18, the J gene TRBJ2-1; the D is unclear. CDR1 and CDR2 from the germline V gene are KGHSH and LQKENI. Deletions cut 1 base from V and 6 bases from J, with 4 bases between. There are 12 residues in the CDR3. The CDR3 region has the DNA TGTGCCAGCTCACCACAAAGCAATGAGCAGTTCTTC. Translating it yields CASSPQSNEQFF.

On this clonotype itself: Without the conserved terminal phenylalanine or tryptophan, this CDR3 likely stems from a read error. The chain recombines TRBV6-2 or TRBV6-3 with TRBJ2-2; no clear D gene. There are 11 residues in the CDR3. Germline assignment: CDR1 MNHEY and CDR2 SVGEGT. V dropped 6 bases and J dropped 7 bases, with 6 bases sitting between them. The CDR3 region is CASSPLGELFY. The CDR3 DNA is TGTGCCAGCAGCCCGCTCGGGGAGCTGTTTTAT.

The chain carries TRBV20-1 and TRBJ1-6, with 7 bases matching TRBD1. The CDR3 runs to 14 residues. V shed 2 bases, J shed 7 bases, and the junction held 5 bases outside the gene matches. The V gene's germline CDR1 is DFQATT and CDR2 SNEGSKA (reference sequence). CDR3 sequence reads: CSARRDSQNSPLHF. The CDR3 coding sequence is TGCAGTGCTAGAAGGGACAGCCAGAATTCACCCCTCCACTTT.

This clonotype was counted between two and nine times. The V call is TRBV30, the J call TRBJ2-7; the match to TRBD2 covers 8 bases. Germline CDR1 and CDR2: GTSNPN and SVGIG (reference sequence). CDR3 size: 13 residues. The CDR3 is CAISGRSSYEQYF. The CDR3 DNA is TGTGCGATCAGCGGGAGAAGCTCCTACGAGCAGTACTTC.

V gene TRBV24-1 combines with J gene TRBJ2-3; D may be TRBD2 (5 bases). Germline V gene lookup returns CDR1 KGHDR and CDR2 SFDVKD. V was pared by 9 bases and J by 2 bases, with 14 bases between. The CDR3 has 14 residues. The CDR3 region has the DNA TGTGCCACCCCCTTCCGGGATTTCACAGATACGCAGTATTTT. This gives the protein CATPFRDFTDTQYF.

The V and J genes are TRBV2 and TRBJ2-2; tentative D call: TRBD1 (5 bases). Germline loops: CDR1 SNHLY, CDR2 FYNNEI. The V end was cut by 5 bases, the J end by 5 bases, with 15 bases between. CDR3 length: 15 amino acids. The CDR3 DNA reads as TGTGCCAGCAGTCTAGGGTCTTCAGGGACCGGGGAGCTGTTTTTT. It is translated as CASSLGSSGTGELFF.

This clonotype has more than one count but fewer than ten. The rearrangement joins TRBV11-3 to TRBJ2-3; D gene uncertain. The germline gives CDR1 SGHNT, CDR2 YENEEA. V lost 5 bases and J 6 bases, leaving 9 bases between the germline ends. The CDR3 spans 12 residues. CDR3 in amino acids: CASSPVGDTQYF. The CDR3 bases are TGTGCCAGCAGCCCCGTCGGTGATACGCAGTATTTT.

The gene calls are TRBV28 and TRBJ1-4; D is unresolved. The CDR3 spans 12 residues. Trimming took off 6 bases at V and 6 bases at J, with 8 bases between the two ends. Germline values: CDR1 MDHEN, CDR2 SYDVKM. The CDR3 coding sequence is TGTGCCAGCAGGAGAATGGATGAAAAACTGTTTTTT. Its protein product is CASRRMDEKLFF.

Comments on this clonotype: The germline gene is not matched at one end of the junction; a read error may be the cause. The chain joins TRBV6-1 to TRBJ1-4; 7 positions match TRBD1. In germline, CDR1 is MNHNS, CDR2 SASEGT. The CDR3 runs to 15 residues. The CDR3 sequence: CASSRFTGVPERLFF. The DNA of the CDR3 is TGTGCCAGCAGTAGATTTACAGGGGTGCCGGAAAGACTGTTTTTT.

The chain's CDR3 is CASSAGQSYEQYF. In DNA form, the CDR3 reads TGTGCCAGCAGCGCGGGACAGAGCTACGAGCAGTACTTC. The chain couples TRBV7-3 to TRBJ2-7; possible D gene TRBD1, 7 bases. CDR1 and CDR2 from the germline V gene are SGHTA and FQGTGA. V lost 5 bases and J lost 3, with 11 bases in between. CDR3 length: 13 amino acids. Full variable domain (outside the CDR3, taken from reference TRBV7-3 and TRBJ2-7): GAGVSQTPSNKVTEKGKYVELRCDPISGHTALYWYRQSLGQGPEFLIYFQGTGAADDSGLPNDRFFAVRPEGSVSTLKIQRTERGDSAVYLCASSAGQSYEQYFGPGTRLTVT.

J is TRBJ1-5 and V is TRBV27; D not resolved. This CDR3 contains 14 residues. Trimming stripped 6 bases from V and 3 bases from J, with 12 bases between. CDR1 and CDR2 from the germline V gene are MNHEY and SMNVEV (reference sequence). The chain's CDR3 is CASRSWGNNQPQHF. CDR3 sequence (DNA): TGTGCCAGCAGGTCTTGGGGAAACAATCAGCCCCAGCATTTT.

J is TRBJ2-7 and V is TRBV30; 11 bases fit TRBD1. CDR3 length: 14 amino acids. The V segment lost 2 bases and the J segment 5 bases; nucleotides outside the gene matches: 5. Germline V CDR1 and CDR2: GTSNPN, SVGIG (reference sequence). CDR3 sequence reads: CAWSRTGGGHEQYF. The CDR3 DNA sequence: TGTGCCTGGAGTAGGACAGGGGGCGGCCACGAGCAGTACTTC.